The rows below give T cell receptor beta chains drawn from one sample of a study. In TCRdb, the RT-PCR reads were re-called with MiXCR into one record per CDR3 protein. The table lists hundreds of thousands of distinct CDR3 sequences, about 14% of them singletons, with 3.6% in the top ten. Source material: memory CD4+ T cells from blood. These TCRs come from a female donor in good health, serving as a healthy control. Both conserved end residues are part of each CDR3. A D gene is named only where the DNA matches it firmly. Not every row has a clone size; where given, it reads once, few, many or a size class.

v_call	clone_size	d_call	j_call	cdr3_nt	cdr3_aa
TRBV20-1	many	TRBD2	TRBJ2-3	TGCAGTGCCTCGGGACTAGCGGGAGTAGGGACAGATACGCAGTATTTT	CSASGLAGVGTDTQYF
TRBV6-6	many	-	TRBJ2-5	TGTGCCAGCAGTGACGCGGTAACCCAGTACTTC	CASSDAVTQYF
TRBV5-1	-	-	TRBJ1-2	TGCGCCAGCAGCCCGGGGGAGGGAACCTATGGCTACACCTTC	CASSPGEGTYGYTF
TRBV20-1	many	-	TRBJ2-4	TGCAGTGCTAGGGTACCCCTAGCCAAAAACATTCAGTACTTC	CSARVPLAKNIQYF
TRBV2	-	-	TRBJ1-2	TGTGCCAGCAGTGAAGTCATCAGTGATGCCGGCTACACCTTC	CASSEVISDAGYTF
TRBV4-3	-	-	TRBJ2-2	TGCGCCAGCAGTCTCAAAGGGGACCGGGAGCTGTTTTTT	CASSLKGDRELFF
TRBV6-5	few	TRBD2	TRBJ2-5	TGTGCCAGCAGGCGCGGACTAGCGGGGGGACAAGAGACCCAGTACTTC	CASRRGLAGGQETQYF
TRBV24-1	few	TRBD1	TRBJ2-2	TGTGCCACCAGTGACCCAGGACAGGGCGGACGGACCGGGGAGCTGTTTTTT	CATSDPGQGGRTGELFF
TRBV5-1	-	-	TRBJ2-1	TGCGCCAGCAACGAGGACCTCCACGGTTCTGAGCAGTTCTTC	CASNEDLHGSEQFF
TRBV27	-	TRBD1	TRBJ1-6	TGTGCCAGCAGTTTATCCCCGGGGACAGGGCGAGGTTCACCCCTCCACTTT	CASSLSPGTGRGSPLHF
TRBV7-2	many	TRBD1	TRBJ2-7	TGTGCCAGCAGCTTGGGACAGGGGGCTATTGAGCAGTACTTC	CASSLGQGAIEQYF
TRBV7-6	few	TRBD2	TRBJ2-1	TGTGCCAGCAGCTTAGGACTCGCCGAGACTAGCGGGAGGAGTTGGAATGAGCAGTTCTTC	CASSLGLAETSGRSWNEQFF
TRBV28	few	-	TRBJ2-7	TGTGCCAGCACCATCGTAGGGGGAAACTACGAGCAGTACTTC	CASTIVGGNYEQYF
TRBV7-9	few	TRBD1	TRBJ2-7	TGTGCCAGCAGCCAGGGACAGATCTACGAGCAGTACTTC	CASSQGQIYEQYF
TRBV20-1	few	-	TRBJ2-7	TGCAGTGCTAGCGGCCCCGGACTGCGGGCCGAGCAGTACTTC	CSASGPGLRAEQYF
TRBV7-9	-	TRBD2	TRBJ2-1	TGTGCCAGCAGCATATCTAGCGGGACTGTCTCCTACAATGAGCAGTTCTTC	CASSISSGTVSYNEQFF
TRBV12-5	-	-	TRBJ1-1	TGTGCTAGTGGTCTAGGACTTTCTGGGGACACTGAAGCTTTCTTT	CASGLGLSGDTEAFF
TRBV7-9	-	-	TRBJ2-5	TGTGCCAGCAGCTTACCGACCCAGTACTTC	CASSLPTQYF
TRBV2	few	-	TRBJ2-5	TGTGCCAGCAGTGGAGGAAAGGGGGAGACCCAGTACTTC	CASSGGKGETQYF
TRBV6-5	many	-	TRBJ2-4	TGTGCCAGCCGAGGCGGTACTATAGCCAAAAACATTCAGTACTTC	CASRGGTIAKNIQYF
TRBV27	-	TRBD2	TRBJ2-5	TGTGCCAGCAGACCGGGACTAGCGATTCTAGGGACCCAGTACTTC	CASRPGLAILGTQYF
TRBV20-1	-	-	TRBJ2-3	TGCAGTGCTAGAGATCTTCGCACAGATACGCAGTATTTT	CSARDLRTDTQYF
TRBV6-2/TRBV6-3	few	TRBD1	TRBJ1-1	TGTGCCAGCAGTAAGGGGACAGGGGGTCCAGCTTTCTTT	CASSKGTGGPAFF